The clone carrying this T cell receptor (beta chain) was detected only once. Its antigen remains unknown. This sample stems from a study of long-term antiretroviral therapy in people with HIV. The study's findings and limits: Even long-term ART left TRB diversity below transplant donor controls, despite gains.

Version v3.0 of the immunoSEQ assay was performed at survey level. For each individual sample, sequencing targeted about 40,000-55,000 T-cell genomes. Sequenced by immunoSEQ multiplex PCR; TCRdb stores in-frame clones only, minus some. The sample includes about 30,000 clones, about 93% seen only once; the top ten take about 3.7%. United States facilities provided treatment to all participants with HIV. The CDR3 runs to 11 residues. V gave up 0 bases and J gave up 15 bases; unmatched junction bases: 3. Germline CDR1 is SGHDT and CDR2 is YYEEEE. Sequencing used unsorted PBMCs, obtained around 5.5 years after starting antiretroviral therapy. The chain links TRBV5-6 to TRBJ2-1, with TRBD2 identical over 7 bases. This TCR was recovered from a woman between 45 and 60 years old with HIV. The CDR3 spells CASSLETSTFF. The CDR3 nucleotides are TGTGCCAGCAGCTTGGAGACTAGCACGTTCTTC.